This T cell receptor (beta chain) was obtained from a study of T cells of healthy individuals. This clonotype was found many times. This CDR3 spans 18 amino acids. V was cut by 5 bases and J by 1 base, with 23 bases left in between. Per germline, CDR1 SGHAT and CDR2 FQNNGV. TCRdb recomputed calls from the 5' RACE reads with MiXCR, one row per CDR3 protein. The sample contains around 100,000 distinct CDR3 sequences, around 17% of which appear only once. The V gene is TRBV11-2, the J gene TRBJ2-5; D is possibly TRBD2 (6 bases). The clonotype comes from a human donor in good health. The CDR3 DNA is TGTGCCAGCAGCCCAATTGAGGCGTGGCGGGATCTCCAAGAGACCCAGTACTTC. Its protein product is CASSPIEAWRDLQETQYF.